This TCR beta chain was observed in a study of blood T cell repertoires in COVID-19. About the study: T cells, B-cell-depleted T cells, or PBMCs supplied cDNA or gDNA.

This CDR3 is 13 amino acids long. Germline-derived CDR1 and CDR2 are MDHEN and SYDVKM. Trimming removed 3 bases from V and 9 bases from J, with 9 bases in between. Authors' methods: Amplification with reference gene primers provided the estimates of nucleated cell counts. Sequencing was performed with immunoSEQ multiplex PCR; in TCRdb, only in-frame clones are kept and a portion is missing. The D gene and trimming were derived from the DNA, and the V and J assignments and clone size from that table. The table records 250,000 to 350,000 clones, approximately 91% of them present only once. The Seattle patients joined while their infection was active and were tracked longitudinally afterward.

Sequencing was performed on peripheral blood. V usage is TRBV28 and J usage is TRBJ1-6; D gene uncertain. The TCR originated in a woman in her 30s with COVID-19, enrolled during active disease. The CDR3 DNA is TGTGCCAGCAGTTTCTCTGGGAGTTCACCCCTCCACTTT. Translated, it gives CASSFSGSSPLHF.